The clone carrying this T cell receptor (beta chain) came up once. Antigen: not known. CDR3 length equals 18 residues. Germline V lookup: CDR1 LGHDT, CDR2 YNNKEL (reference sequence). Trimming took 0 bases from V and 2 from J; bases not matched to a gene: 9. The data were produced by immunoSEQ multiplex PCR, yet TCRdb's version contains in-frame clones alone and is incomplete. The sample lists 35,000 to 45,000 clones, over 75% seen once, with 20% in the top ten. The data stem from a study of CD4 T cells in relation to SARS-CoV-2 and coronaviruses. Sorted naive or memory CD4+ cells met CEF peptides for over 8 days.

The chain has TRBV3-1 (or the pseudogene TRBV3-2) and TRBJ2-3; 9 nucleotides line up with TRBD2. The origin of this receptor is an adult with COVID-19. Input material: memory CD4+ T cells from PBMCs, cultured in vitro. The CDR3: CASSQEVTSGPYTDTQYF. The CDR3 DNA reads TGTGCCAGCAGCCAAGAAGTAACTAGCGGGCCATACACAGATACGCAGTATTTT.